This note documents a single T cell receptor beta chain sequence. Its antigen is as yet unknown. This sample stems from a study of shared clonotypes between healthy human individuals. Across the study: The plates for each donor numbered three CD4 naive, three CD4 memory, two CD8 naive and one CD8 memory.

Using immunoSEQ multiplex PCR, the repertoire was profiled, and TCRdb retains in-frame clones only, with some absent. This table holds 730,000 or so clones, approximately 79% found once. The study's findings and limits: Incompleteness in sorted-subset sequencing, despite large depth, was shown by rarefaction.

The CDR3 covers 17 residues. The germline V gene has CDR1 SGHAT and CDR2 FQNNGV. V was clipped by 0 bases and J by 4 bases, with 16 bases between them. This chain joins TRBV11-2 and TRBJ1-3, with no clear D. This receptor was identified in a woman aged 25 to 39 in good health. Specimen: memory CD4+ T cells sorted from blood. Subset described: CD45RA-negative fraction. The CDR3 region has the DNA TGTGCCAGCAGCTTAGACCCCTTACTAGGACCGGGAAACACCATATATTTT. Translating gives CASSLDPLLGPGNTIYF.